The 18 T cell receptor beta chains below come from one sample, sequenced in a study of shared clonotypes between healthy human individuals. Using immunoSEQ multiplex PCR, the repertoire was profiled, and TCRdb retains in-frame clones only, with some absent. The data show about 600,000 clones, 95% to 98% seen once. Selected positively for CCR7 and CD45RO-negative, naive CD8 cells excluded terminally differentiated effector memory CD45RA+ cells. Sequenced input: naive CD8+ T cells sorted from blood. Every receptor here comes from a man aged 25 to 40 in good health.

The V gene is TRBV7-9, the J gene TRBJ2-7; D not certain. CDR3 size: 11 residues. Per germline, CDR1 SEHNR and CDR2 FQNEAQ (reference sequence). Deletions cut 6 bases from V and 0 bases from J, with 3 bases between. The CDR3 sequence: CASRNSYEQYF. The CDR3 DNA follows: TGTGCCAGCAGGAACTCCTACGAGCAGTACTTC.

This sequence joins TRBV28 and TRBJ1-2, with 7 nucleotides matching TRBD1. The CDR3 extends over 14 amino acids. Germline CDR1 reads MDHEN; CDR2 reads SYDVKM. The junction had 6 bases not matched to a gene; V was cut back by 6 bases and J by 2 bases. The CDR3 reads CASRGMGQNYGYTF. The CDR3 DNA reads TGTGCCAGCAGGGGGATGGGACAGAACTATGGCTACACCTTC.

Points on this clone: Compared with germline, one end of the junction differs, possibly owing to a read error. This sequence joins TRBV15 and TRBJ1-1; D is possibly TRBD1 (6 bases). CDR1 LNHNV and CDR2 YYDKDF come from the germline V gene (reference sequence). This CDR3 comprises 13 residues. DNA of the CDR3: TGTGCCACCAGCAGAGAGGGGGACACTGAAACTTTCTTT. It encodes CATSREGDTETFF.

The CDR3 region has the DNA TGCGCCAGCAGCCAAGTCGGGAACTACAATGAGCAGTTCTTC. Translated, it gives CASSQVGNYNEQFF. The chain employs TRBV4-1 and TRBJ2-1; possibly TRBD2 for D (5 bases). CDR1 and CDR2 (germline): MGHRA, YSYEKL. There are 14 residues in the CDR3. V shed 1 base and J shed 3 bases, with 7 bases lying between them.

The chain links TRBV27 to TRBJ1-5; 7 bases fit TRBD1. Germline assignment: CDR1 MNHEY and CDR2 SMNVEV (reference sequence). The CDR3 length is 15 residues. With V trimmed by 4 bases and J by 6 bases, 9 bases remained unmatched. In nucleotides, the CDR3 is TGTGCCAGCAGTTCCTGGCCAGGGGGGGGTCAGCCCCAGCATTTT. It is translated as CASSSWPGGGQPQHF.

This sequence joins TRBV10-3 and TRBJ2-1, with a weak D call TRBD2 (6 bases). From germline, CDR1 is ENHRY and CDR2 SYGVKD. The CDR3 contains 15 residues. V gave up 8 bases and J gave up 0 bases, with 14 bases separating them. CDR3: CAIAGPASSYNEQFF. CDR3 DNA sequence: TGTGCCATCGCGGGACCCGCGAGCTCCTACAATGAGCAGTTCTTC.

This clone has a single count. The chain links TRBV2 to TRBJ2-3, with TRBD2 identical over 9 bases. The V segment lost 3 bases and the J segment 7 bases; nucleotides outside the gene matches: 17. The CDR3 is 18 amino acids. The germline V gene has CDR1 SNHLY and CDR2 FYNNEI. The CDR3 loop is CASSDLLFIAGEGYTQYF. The CDR3 bases are TGTGCCAGCAGTGACCTACTTTTTATAGCGGGAGAGGGATATACGCAGTATTTT.

Of note for this clone: Because the CDR3's place on the DNA is in doubt, the DNA is left out and the CDR3 is given as listed by TCRdb. CDR3 region: CASSFGTGTENNF. V and J are TRBV5-1 and TRBJ1-2; TRBD1 is the table's D call and was not checked against the DNA. Per the germline V gene, CDR1 is SGHRS and CDR2 is YFSETQ. The CDR3 has 13 residues if both end residues are counted.

The chain recombines TRBV25-1 with TRBJ2-5; unclear D gene. The V end was cut by 10 bases, the J end by 4 bases, with 7 bases between. The CDR3 has 10 amino acids. Germline CDR1 reads MGHDK; CDR2 reads SYGVNS. CDR3 sequence: CATFRETQYF. The CDR3 DNA is TGTGCCACCTTCCGAGAGACCCAGTACTTC.

The genes are TRBV5-1 and TRBJ2-7, with TRBD1 matching over 9 bases. The germline V gene encodes CDR1 SGHRS and CDR2 YFSETQ. The CDR3 spans 14 residues. Unmatched junction bases numbered 3, after V lost 1 base and J lost 4 bases. The CDR3 DNA is TGCGCCAGCAGCTTGCGGGACAGGGTTTACGAGCAGTACTTC. Translated: CASSLRDRVYEQYF.

This chain uses TRBV29-1 with TRBJ2-1; 12 bases match TRBD2. This CDR3 has 19 amino acids. Germline V CDR1 and CDR2: SQVTM, ANQGSEA. With 1 base clipped from V and 1 base from J, the junction kept 11 bases outside the gene matches. The CDR3 DNA follows: TGCAGCGTTGAAGTTACCCCTTGGACTAGCGGGGATTCCTACAATGAGCAGTTCTTC. Translation: CSVEVTPWTSGDSYNEQFF.

The chain couples TRBV28 to TRBJ1-2; TRBD1 is a possible D gene (5 bases). The CDR3 has 13 residues. Germline-derived CDR1 and CDR2 are MDHEN and SYDVKM. V lost 5 bases and J lost 5, with 12 bases in between. CDR3 amino acids: CASSERGSYGYTF. Written as DNA, the CDR3 is TGTGCCAGCAGTGAGCGGGGCTCATATGGCTACACCTTC.

The chain links TRBV28 to TRBJ1-1; weak D call: TRBD1 (5 bases). The V gene lost 2 bases and the J gene lost 4 bases, with 11 bases spanning the gap. Germline lookup yields CDR1 MDHEN and CDR2 SYDVKM. The CDR3 length is 14 residues. CDR3 sequence: CASSLRGLVTEAFF. DNA for the CDR3: TGTGCCAGCAGTTTAAGGGGACTTGTCACTGAAGCTTTCTTT.

The chain carries TRBV5-5 and TRBJ1-2; D call uncertain. The CDR3 sequence is 16 residues long. CDR1 SGHKS and CDR2 YYEKEE come from the germline V gene (reference sequence). The V end lost 5 bases, the J end lost 8 bases, and 25 bases lay between the germline ends. The CDR3 DNA reads TGTGCCAGCAGTCACCATTCGGAACCTATCGAGATGGGCTACACCTTC. This encodes CASSHHSEPIEMGYTF. Using reference TRBV5-5 and TRBJ1-2 for the parts outside the CDR3, the full variable domain is DAGVTQSPTHLIKTRGQQVTLRCSPISGHKSVSWYQQVLGQGPQFIFQYYEKEERGRGNFPDRFSARQFPNYSSELNVNALLLGDSALYLCASSHHSEPIEMGYTFGSGTRLTVV.

V is TRBV29-1 and J is TRBJ1-1; D perhaps matches TRBD1 (6 bases). V gave up 6 bases and J gave up 0 bases, with 8 bases separating them. This CDR3 has 12 residues. The V gene's germline CDR1 is SQVTM and CDR2 ANQGSEA. The CDR3 here is CSVAGVNTEAFF. The CDR3 DNA sequence: TGCAGCGTAGCAGGGGTGAACACTGAAGCTTTCTTT.

This chain joins TRBV15 and TRBJ2-2; 7 bases are a match to TRBD1. V shed 1 base and J 6 bases; nucleotides not matched to a gene: 11. The CDR3 has 17 amino acids. CDR1 and CDR2 from the germline V gene are LNHNV and YYDKDF (reference sequence). CDR3 bases: TGTGCCACCAGCAGAGTACCGGGACAGTTATATTCCGGGGAGCTGTTTTTT. This codes for CATSRVPGQLYSGELFF.

The V and J genes are TRBV28 and TRBJ1-2; 9 bases align to TRBD1. Per germline, CDR1 MDHEN and CDR2 SYDVKM. V dropped 2 bases and J dropped 3; count of bases not matched to a gene: 7. The CDR3 extends over 16 amino acids. The CDR3: CASSLIPGQGYYGYTF. The CDR3 DNA reads as TGTGCCAGCAGTTTAATTCCGGGACAGGGCTACTATGGCTACACCTTC.

Turning to this clone: Within the sample, other DNA sequences also encode this same CDR3. This chain links TRBV10-3 with TRBJ2-7; the D is unclear. V was cut by 0 bases and J by 0 bases, with 6 bases left in between. The CDR3 has 14 amino acids. CDR1 is ENHRY, CDR2 SYGVKD, per germline. DNA of the CDR3: TGTGCCATCAGTGAGTCAGGACCCTCCTACGAGCAGTACTTC. Translation: CAISESGPSYEQYF.